This T cell receptor (beta chain) came from a study of shared clonotypes between healthy human individuals. The study's findings and limits: Sampling included only blood; tissue repertoires likely differ.

Turning to this clone: The antigen is not known.

Assay used: immunoSEQ multiplex PCR; TCRdb lists only in-frame clones, some missing. The sample contains 2,500,000 or so clones, around 90% of which appear only once. Germline lookup yields CDR1 LNHDA and CDR2 SQIVND (reference sequence). V gave up 3 bases and J gave up 1 base, with 12 bases separating them. The CDR3 extends over 15 amino acids. The sequencing input was naive CD4+ T cells sorted from blood. Subset: CD45RA+ positively selected. The source is a man in his late teens or twenties in good health. This chain connects TRBV19 to TRBJ1-1, with a weak D call TRBD1 (5 bases). CDR3 protein: CASSMQGYSNTEAFF. The CDR3 nucleotides read TGTGCCAGTAGTATGCAGGGATACTCGAACACTGAAGCTTTCTTT.